This passage covers 5 T cell receptor beta chains from one sample sequenced in a study of stem cell transplantation in POMP-related autoinflammatory disease. This table comes from immunoSEQ multiplex PCR, and its TCRdb copy is limited to in-frame clones, with some not included. There are thousands of clones in the sample; 88% occur only once, and 10% to 15% lies in the top ten. The sample was CD8+ T cells from PBMCs, taken after stem cell transplantation. The source is a human patient with POMP-related autoinflammation and immune dysregulation (PRAID). Some T cells here may be from the graft donor.

The J gene is TRBJ2-7, the V gene TRBV3-1 (or the pseudogene TRBV3-2), with D uncertain. The CDR3 has 15 amino acids. V was cut by 4 bases and J by 0 bases, with 13 bases left in between. CDR1 is LGHDT, CDR2 YNNKEL, per germline (reference sequence). The CDR3: CASSPLGPFSYEQYF. The DNA for the CDR3 is TGTGCCAGCAGCCCTCTAGGTCCATTCTCCTACGAGCAGTACTTC.

The chain combines TRBV27 with TRBJ2-7; 7 bases align to TRBD1. The CDR3 runs 14 residues. The V gene's germline CDR1 is MNHEY and CDR2 SMNVEV (reference sequence). The junction had 8 bases not matched to a gene; V was cut back by 5 bases and J by 4 bases. CDR3 sequence (DNA): TGTGCCAGCAGTCCAACAGGGGTCCTTTACGAGCAGTACTTC. Its translation: CASSPTGVLYEQYF.

The rearrangement joins TRBV4-1 to TRBJ2-5; no definite D call. The CDR3 runs to 14 residues. The germline gives CDR1 MGHRA, CDR2 YSYEKL. Trimming removed 0 bases at V and 3 bases at J, with 8 bases between. The CDR3 DNA follows: TGCGCCAGCAGCCAAGATTTGGCAAAAGAGACCCAGTACTTC. Translating it yields CASSQDLAKETQYF.

The chain couples TRBV12-3 or TRBV12-4 to TRBJ2-1; the D is unclear. This CDR3 has 13 amino acids. Trimming removed 5 bases at V and 7 bases at J, with 12 bases between. In DNA form, the CDR3 reads TGTGCCAGCAGTATGACCAAGCCGAATGAGCAGTTCTTC. Residues: CASSMTKPNEQFF.

This chain uses TRBV27 with TRBJ2-5; the match to TRBD1 covers 8 bases. This CDR3 has 16 amino acids. The J segment lost 4 bases and the V segment lost 6 bases, leaving 13 bases of the junction unmatched. CDR1 and CDR2 (germline): MNHEY, SMNVEV (reference sequence). The CDR3 sequence: CASRPRTGTRGETQYF. The CDR3 DNA reads as TGTGCCAGCAGACCCCGGACAGGGACCAGGGGAGAGACCCAGTACTTC.